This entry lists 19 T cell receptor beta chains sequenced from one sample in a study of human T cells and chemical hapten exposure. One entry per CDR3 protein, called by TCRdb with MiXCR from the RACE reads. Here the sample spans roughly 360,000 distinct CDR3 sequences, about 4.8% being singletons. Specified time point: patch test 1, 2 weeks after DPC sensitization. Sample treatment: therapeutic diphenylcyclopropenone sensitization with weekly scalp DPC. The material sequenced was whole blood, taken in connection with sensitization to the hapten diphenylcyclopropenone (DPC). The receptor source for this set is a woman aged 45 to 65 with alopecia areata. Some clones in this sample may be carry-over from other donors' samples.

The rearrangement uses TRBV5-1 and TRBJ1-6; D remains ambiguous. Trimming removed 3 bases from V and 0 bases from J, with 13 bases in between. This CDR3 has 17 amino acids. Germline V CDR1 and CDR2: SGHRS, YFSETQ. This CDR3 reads CASSSPAGSSYNSPLHF. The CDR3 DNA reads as TGCGCCAGCAGCTCACCGGCGGGGAGCTCCTATAATTCACCCCTCCACTTT.

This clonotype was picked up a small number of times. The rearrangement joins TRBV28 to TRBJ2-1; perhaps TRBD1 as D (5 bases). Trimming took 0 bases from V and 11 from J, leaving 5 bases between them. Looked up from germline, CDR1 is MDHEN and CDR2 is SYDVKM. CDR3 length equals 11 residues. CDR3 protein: CASSLWGQQFF. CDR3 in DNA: TGTGCCAGCAGTTTATGGGGGCAGCAGTTCTTC.

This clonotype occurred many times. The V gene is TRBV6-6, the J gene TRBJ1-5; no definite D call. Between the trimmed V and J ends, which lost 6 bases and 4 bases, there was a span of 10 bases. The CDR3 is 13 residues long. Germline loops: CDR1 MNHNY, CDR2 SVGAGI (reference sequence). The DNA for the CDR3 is TGTGCCAGCAGCCCCGGGAAGAATCAGCCCCAGCATTTT. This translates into CASSPGKNQPQHF.

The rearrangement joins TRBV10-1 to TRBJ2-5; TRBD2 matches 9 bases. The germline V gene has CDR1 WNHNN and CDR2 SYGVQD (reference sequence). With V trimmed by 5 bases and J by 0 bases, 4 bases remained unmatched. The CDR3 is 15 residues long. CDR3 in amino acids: CASSHSGSDQETQYF. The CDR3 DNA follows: TGCGCCAGCAGTCATAGCGGGAGTGACCAAGAGACCCAGTACTTC.

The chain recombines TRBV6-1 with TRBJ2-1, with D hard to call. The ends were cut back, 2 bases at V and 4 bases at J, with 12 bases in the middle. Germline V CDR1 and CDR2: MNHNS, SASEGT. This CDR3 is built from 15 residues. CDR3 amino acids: CASSERQDPYNEQFF. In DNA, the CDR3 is TGTGCCAGCAGTGAAAGGCAGGATCCATACAATGAGCAGTTCTTC.

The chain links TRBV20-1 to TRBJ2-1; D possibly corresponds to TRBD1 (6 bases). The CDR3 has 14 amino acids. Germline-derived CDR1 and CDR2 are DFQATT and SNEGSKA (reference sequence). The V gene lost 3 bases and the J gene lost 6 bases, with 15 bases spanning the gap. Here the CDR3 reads CSARLAGARNEQFF. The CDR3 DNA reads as TGCAGTGCTAGGTTGGCAGGGGCACGCAATGAGCAGTTCTTC.

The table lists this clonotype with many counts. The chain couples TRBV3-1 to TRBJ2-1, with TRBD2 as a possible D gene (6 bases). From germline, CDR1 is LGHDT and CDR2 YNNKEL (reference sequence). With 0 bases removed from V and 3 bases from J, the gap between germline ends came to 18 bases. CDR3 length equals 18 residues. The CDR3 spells CASSQEKGGDDFYNEQFF. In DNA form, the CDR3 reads TGTGCCAGCAGCCAAGAGAAAGGCGGGGACGATTTCTACAATGAGCAGTTCTTC.

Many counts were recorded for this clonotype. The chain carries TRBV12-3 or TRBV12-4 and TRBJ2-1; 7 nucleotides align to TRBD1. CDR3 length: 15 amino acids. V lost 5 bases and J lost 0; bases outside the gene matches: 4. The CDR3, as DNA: TGTGCCAGCAGTCTTACAGGGGTCTCCTACAATGAGCAGTTCTTC. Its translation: CASSLTGVSYNEQFF.

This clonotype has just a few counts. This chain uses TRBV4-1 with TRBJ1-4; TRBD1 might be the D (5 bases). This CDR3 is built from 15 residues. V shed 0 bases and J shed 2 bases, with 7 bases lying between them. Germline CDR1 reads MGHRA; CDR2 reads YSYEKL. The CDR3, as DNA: TGCGCCAGCAGCCAAGAGGGGCAGACTAATGAAAAACTGTTTTTT. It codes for CASSQEGQTNEKLFF.

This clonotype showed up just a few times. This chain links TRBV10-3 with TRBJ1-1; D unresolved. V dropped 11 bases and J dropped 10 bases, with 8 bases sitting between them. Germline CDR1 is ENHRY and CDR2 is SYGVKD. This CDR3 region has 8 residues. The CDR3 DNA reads TGTGCCCCACTAGGAGCTTTCTTT. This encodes CAPLGAFF.

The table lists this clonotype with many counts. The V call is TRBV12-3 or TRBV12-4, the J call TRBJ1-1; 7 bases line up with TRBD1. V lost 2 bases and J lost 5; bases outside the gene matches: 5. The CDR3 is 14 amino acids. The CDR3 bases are TGTGCCAGCAGTTTACGACAGGGCGAGACTGAAGCTTTCTTT. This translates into CASSLRQGETEAFF.

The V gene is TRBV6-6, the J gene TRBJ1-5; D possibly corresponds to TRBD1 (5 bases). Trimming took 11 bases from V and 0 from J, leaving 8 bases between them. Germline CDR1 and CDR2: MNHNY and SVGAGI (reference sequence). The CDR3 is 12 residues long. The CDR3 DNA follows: TGTGCCGGGGGGGGTAGCAATCAGCCCCAGCATTTT. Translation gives CAGGGSNQPQHF.

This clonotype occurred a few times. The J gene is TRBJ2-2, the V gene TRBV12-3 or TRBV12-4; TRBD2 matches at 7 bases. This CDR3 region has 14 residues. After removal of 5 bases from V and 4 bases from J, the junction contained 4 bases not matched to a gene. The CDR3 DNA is TGTGCCAGCAGTCATAGCGGGTCCACCGGGGAGCTGTTTTTT. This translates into CASSHSGSTGELFF.

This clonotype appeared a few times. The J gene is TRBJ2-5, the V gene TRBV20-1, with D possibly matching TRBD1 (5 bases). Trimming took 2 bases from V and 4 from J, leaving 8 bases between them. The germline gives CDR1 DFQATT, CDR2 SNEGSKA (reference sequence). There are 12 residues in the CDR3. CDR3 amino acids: CSARQGGETQYF. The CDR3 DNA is TGCAGTGCTAGACAGGGTGGAGAGACCCAGTACTTC.

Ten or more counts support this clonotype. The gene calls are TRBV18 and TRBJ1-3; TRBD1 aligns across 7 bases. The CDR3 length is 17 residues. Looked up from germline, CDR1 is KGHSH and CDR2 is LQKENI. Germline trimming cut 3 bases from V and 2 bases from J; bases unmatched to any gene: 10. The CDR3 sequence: CASSPELQGSPGNTIYF. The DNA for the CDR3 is TGTGCCAGCTCACCGGAATTACAGGGGAGTCCTGGAAACACCATATATTTT.

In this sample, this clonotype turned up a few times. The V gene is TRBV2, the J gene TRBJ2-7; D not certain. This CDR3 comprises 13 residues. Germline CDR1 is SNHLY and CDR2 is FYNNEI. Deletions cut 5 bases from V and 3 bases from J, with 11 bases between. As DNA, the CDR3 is TGTGCCAGCAGTCCCTTGAATGGCTACGAGCAGTACTTC. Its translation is CASSPLNGYEQYF.

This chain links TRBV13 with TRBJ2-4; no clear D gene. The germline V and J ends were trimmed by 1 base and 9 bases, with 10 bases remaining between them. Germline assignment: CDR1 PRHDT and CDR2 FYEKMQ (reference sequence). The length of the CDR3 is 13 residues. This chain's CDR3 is CASSLALSTIQYF. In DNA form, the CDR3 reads TGTGCCAGCAGCTTAGCCCTCAGTACCATTCAGTACTTC.

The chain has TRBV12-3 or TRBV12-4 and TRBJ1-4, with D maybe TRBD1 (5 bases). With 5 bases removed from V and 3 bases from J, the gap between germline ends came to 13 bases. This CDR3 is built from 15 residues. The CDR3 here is CASSGGDVPNEKLFF. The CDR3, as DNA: TGTGCCAGCAGTGGAGGGGACGTACCTAATGAAAAACTGTTTTTT.

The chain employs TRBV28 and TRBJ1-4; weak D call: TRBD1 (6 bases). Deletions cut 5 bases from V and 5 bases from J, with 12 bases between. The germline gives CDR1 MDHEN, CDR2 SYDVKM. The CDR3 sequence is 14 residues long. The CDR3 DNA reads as TGTGCCAGCAGTCCGGGACAAGAGAATGAAAAACTGTTTTTT. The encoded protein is CASSPGQENEKLFF.